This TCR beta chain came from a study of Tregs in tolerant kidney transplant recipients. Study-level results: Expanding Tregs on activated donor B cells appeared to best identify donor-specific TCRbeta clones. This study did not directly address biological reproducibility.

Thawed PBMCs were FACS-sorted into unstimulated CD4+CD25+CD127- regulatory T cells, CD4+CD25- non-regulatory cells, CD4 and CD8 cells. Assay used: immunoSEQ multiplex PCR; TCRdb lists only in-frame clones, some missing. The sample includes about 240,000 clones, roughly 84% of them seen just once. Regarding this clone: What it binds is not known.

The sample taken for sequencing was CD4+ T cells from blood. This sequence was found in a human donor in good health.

This chain's CDR3 is CASREWDIPYLYGYTF. Here the CDR3 DNA reads TGTGCCAGTAGGGAATGGGACATCCCTTACCTCTATGGCTACACCTTC. The chain carries TRBV19 and TRBJ1-2, with D possibly matching TRBD1 (6 bases). Germline V lookup: CDR1 LNHDA, CDR2 SQIVND (reference sequence). The CDR3 contains 16 residues. The V and J ends lost 6 bases and 4 bases respectively, with 21 bases between them.